This T cell receptor beta chain appears in the sequencing data of a study of human T cells and chemical hapten exposure listed by TCRdb under 2021. In terms of the full investigation: For sensitization, 2% DPC in acetone was applied to a 2 cm by 2 cm area of upper inner arm skin. Most of the patients in the cohort were female, and the cohort covered alopecia areata with under or over 50% scalp involvement, alopecia totalis and alopecia universalis. Patient blood was sampled pre-sensitization (week 0) and at 2, 6 and about 24 weeks after DPC sensitization. Patch testing was done on the upper back using Finn chambers containing 0.01% DPC, and results were scored after 6 days according to International Contact Dermatitis Research Group standards. Around 30 alopecia patients provided blood for TCR sequencing at one to four time points (pre-sensitization, 2, 6 and 24 weeks). Throughout the approximately 23-week study period, patients were also given weekly therapeutic DPC doses on the scalp. The libraries were sequenced as a pool, and the TCR yield per sample differed mostly because of small variations in library volumes within the pool. In alopecia patients, the study followed how the peripheral blood TCR repertoire changed in vivo over primary and secondary sensitization to diphenylcyclopropenone (DPC), a hapten.

Receptor libraries were prepared by RACE. TCRdb names NextSeq 500 as the instrument used. During library preparation, unique molecular identifiers were attached to individual cDNA molecules so that TCRs could be counted quantitatively and reproducibly. From each blood RNA sample, both TCR alpha and TCR beta chains were sequenced. Turning to the authors' computational methods: Samples had a median of approximately 93,000 TCRs, with a range from 23,224 to 690,600. The Decombinator software suite was used to annotate the V, J and CDR3 of the TCR reads. To make PS versus PT1 abundance plots, every sample was subsampled to the same number of TCRs (28,000). TCRs were defined as expanded if absent before sensitization and observed at least eight times at the 2-week time point. TCRdb took the public reads, trimmed them with fastp at Q25, ran MiXCR for clone calling and kept in-frame beta chains. Entries that share a CDR3 protein sequence are merged under the most common genes and DNA. TCRdb's processing, not the study's, gives the V and J calls here. The sample includes approximately 320,000 distinct CDR3 sequences, with about 5% observed a single time. Clones ranked in the top ten supply more than 8% of the sample.

The CDR3 runs 16 residues from the cysteine to the phenylalanine. The DNA shown is the 48-base CDR3, in frame from base 1. CDR1 and CDR2, per the germline V gene, are SGHTA and FQGNSA. From V the trimming removes 5 bases and from J it removes 2 bases, while the gene matches leave 10 bases of the junction unaccounted for. Findings and caveats that apply to the study as a whole: The number of PT1 expanded TCRs positively correlated with patch test score, significant at thresholds 8, 16 and 32 but not 4. After repeated subsampling, changes were observed in the strength of the expansion versus patch-test correlation and in the threshold at which the correlation became significant. Compared with pre-sensitization or healthy control sets, expanded TCRs formed significantly more large CDR3 similarity clusters, which is consistent with antigen-driven responses. Because all patients had alopecia, a presumed autoimmune disease, the immune response of the patients might differ from that of healthy individuals. DPC sensitization did not change the number of TCRs with a frequency above 1 in 1000, and there was no evidence of changes in global repertoire structure.

Per the publication, the time point label means: pre-sensitization, week 0. Reading the label with the study, this specimen's treatment or condition is: therapeutic diphenylcyclopropenone sensitization with weekly scalp DPC. Blood at each patch-test visit was drawn before the patch test was applied. Patients were considered eligible if aged 18 to 70, diagnosed with alopecia and deemed suitable for DPC therapy, and patients were excluded if pregnant. Unfractionated whole blood was collected in Tempus Blood RNA tubes, and total RNA was extracted from that blood. This clonotype was recorded at least ten times. Which antigen it targets is not known. No clone much larger than this one lies a single base away; base qualities are absent.

This chain joins TRBV7-2 to TRBJ2-3, and TRBD2 aligns with 7 junction nucleotides. This receptor was taken from a woman between 18 and 29 years old with alopecia areata. Some clones in this sample may be carry-over from other donors' samples. The source material was whole blood, sampled in connection with sensitization to the hapten diphenylcyclopropenone (DPC). The DNA reads as follows: TGTGCCAGCAGCCTCCCGTCTAGCGGTGACACAGATACGCAGTATTTT. This sequence encodes CASSLPSSGDTDTQYF.